The subject of this entry is one TCR beta chain. In the original analysis: Estimation of nucleated cell counts relied on the amplification of reference gene primers. Repertoires were generated with immunoSEQ multiplex PCR, while TCRdb's copy carries only in-frame clones and drops some. V and J calls and clone size follow that table, whereas D and trimming were derived from the DNA. The table records some 200,000 clones, about 86% of them present only once. The germline V gene encodes CDR1 SEHNR and CDR2 FQNEAQ (reference sequence). This CDR3 comprises 15 residues. Trimming pared 3 bases from V and 4 bases from J, leaving 15 bases between. This sample was taken from a study of blood T cell repertoires in COVID-19. Overall study context: Italy, Spain and the United States were the sources of the convalescent and acute COVID-19 samples. Sources were T cells, B-cell-depleted T cells, or PBMCs; the material itself was cDNA or gDNA.

The sample was PBMCs or T cells enriched from blood (not recorded which). This chain links TRBV7-9 with TRBJ2-5; D is perhaps TRBD2 (6 bases). This clonotype originated in a man in his forties who had recovered from COVID-19. This chain's CDR3 is CASSLGWGEAETQYF. The CDR3 DNA is TGTGCCAGCAGCTTGGGTTGGGGGGAGGCAGAGACCCAGTACTTC.